The T cell receptor beta chain described here comes from a study of graft-versus-host responses after intestinal transplantation. Study-wide background: Multivisceral, liver-intestinal, or isolated intestinal grafts went to recipients. Every recipient underwent anti-thymocyte globulin induction, then tacrolimus and steroids for around three years.

Findings of the study overall: With peak circulating GvH clone levels came an association with early post-transplant HvG declines.

The method was immunoSEQ multiplex PCR; TCRdb's version includes in-frame clones alone and lacks a portion of them. Here the sample spans around 90,000 clones, 92% being singletons. CDR3 length equals 14 residues. Looked up from germline, CDR1 is MDHEN and CDR2 is SYDVKM. V was clipped by 8 bases and J by 7 bases, with 21 bases between them. As for this clone: Antigen: not known.

This clonotype was sampled from a human donor who was the organ donor for an intestinal transplant. This specimen consisted of unstimulated CD8+ T cells sorted from spleen or lymph node cells, obtained before transplant. This chain connects TRBV28 to TRBJ2-7, with D perhaps matching TRBD1 (6 bases). This chain's CDR3 is CASLGTPKNPEQYF. The DNA for the CDR3 is TGTGCCAGCCTGGGGACACCCAAAAACCCAGAGCAGTACTTC.